Reported below is one TCR beta chain. Its antigen is unidentified. The sample belongs to a study of T cell responses to AZD1222 COVID-19 vaccine. The protocol was immunoSEQ multiplex PCR, while the TCRdb copy is restricted to in-frame clones and leaves out a portion. The sample gives about 77,000 clones, roughly nine tenths of which show up once; approximately 5% is in the top ten. Germline CDR1 and CDR2: LGHNA and YNFKEQ. CDR3 size: 14 residues. V lost 0 bases, J lost 4 bases, and 9 bases lay in between. Pooling was applied to second doses at about 4 or about 12 weeks. Study conclusions and caveats: Just a handful of AZD1222 recipients tested seropositive at baseline. Repertoire collection took place solely once the T cell response had peaked. Regions 160-218 and 743-854 held dominance among vaccine-associated CD4 TCRs, which spanned spike.

The receptor was isolated from an adult who received the AZD1222 COVID-19 vaccine. The rearrangement joins TRBV4-2 to TRBJ1-1; unclear D gene. Sequenced material: peripheral blood, taken 28 days after the second AZD1222 dose. CDR3 protein: CASSQDQSSTEAFF. In DNA, the CDR3 is TGTGCCAGCAGCCAAGATCAATCCAGCACTGAAGCTTTCTTT.